This TCR beta chain comes out of a study of T-cell memory formation after mild COVID-19. Study details: Most TCR clusters belonged to a single donor.

Notes on the study in general: Chiefly within CM and EM were the contracting CD4+ clones; CD8+ ones were within EMRA.

There are 15 residues in the CDR3. Germline V lookup: CDR1 SEHNR, CDR2 FQNEAQ (reference sequence). The V gene end was trimmed by 4 bases and the J gene end by 1 base; junction bases not matched to a gene: 5. This clonotype has a handful of counts. The antigen is undetermined. Constant-segment-primed 5'RACE gave TCR alpha and TCR beta cDNA libraries with sample barcodes and UMIs. TCRdb re-analysed the 5' RACE reads in MiXCR, keeping a single row per CDR3 protein. In the table there are about 390,000 distinct CDR3 sequences, more than 15% of which are singletons. This receptor was taken from a young man who had mild COVID-19 (a few samples of this study predate the infection). Cell type and time point are not known. Sequenced sample: PBMCs or a T cell subset sorted from them (not recorded which). This sequence joins TRBV7-9 and TRBJ2-7, with 9 bases lining up with TRBD1. The CDR3 spells CASSSRQGVSYEQYF. The CDR3 coding sequence is TGTGCCAGCAGCTCAAGACAGGGGGTATCCTACGAGCAGTACTTC.